What follows are 18 T cell receptor beta chains derived from one specimen sequenced in a study of blood T cell repertoires in COVID-19. Sequencing used immunoSEQ multiplex PCR; TCRdb keeps in-frame clones, though not all of them. The repertoire includes around 430,000 clones, around nine tenths of them detected once, and 10% sits in the top ten. Sequenced material: PBMCs or T cells enriched from blood (not recorded which). These receptors were obtained from a woman in her forties or fifties who had recovered from COVID-19.

The chain combines TRBV6-2 or TRBV6-3 with TRBJ2-2; D is perhaps TRBD1 (6 bases). Trimming took 6 bases from V and 6 from J, leaving 17 bases between them. There are 15 residues in the CDR3. Germline lookup yields CDR1 MNHEY and CDR2 SVGEGT. The CDR3 here is CASSTDRFGAGELFF. CDR3 in DNA: TGTGCCAGCAGCACAGACAGGTTTGGGGCCGGGGAGCTGTTTTTT.

The rearrangement joins TRBV30 to TRBJ1-1; no firm D call. Trimming pared 4 bases from V and 11 bases from J, leaving 14 bases between. Germline V CDR1 and CDR2: GTSNPN, SVGIG (reference sequence). The CDR3 has 11 residues. The CDR3: CAWNLQSQAFF. CDR3 in DNA: TGTGCCTGGAACCTACAGAGCCAGGCTTTCTTT.

V gene TRBV20-1 combines with J gene TRBJ1-1; 7 bases map to TRBD1. Looked up from germline, CDR1 is DFQATT and CDR2 is SNEGSKA (reference sequence). Trimming removed 5 bases from V and 8 bases from J; junction bases left unmatched: 5. The CDR3 spans 11 residues. The CDR3 region is CSASGQVEAFF. Written as DNA, the CDR3 is TGCAGTGCTTCCGGACAGGTCGAAGCTTTCTTT.

This clone was seen a few times. This chain joins TRBV5-1 and TRBJ1-1; a possible D gene is TRBD1 (5 bases). The ends were cut back, 4 bases at V and 0 bases at J, with 10 bases in the middle. Germline-derived CDR1 and CDR2 are SGHRS and YFSETQ. CDR3 length: 14 residues. The CDR3 coding sequence is TGCGCCAGCAGCATCGACAGTCTGAACACTGAAGCTTTCTTT. It translates to CASSIDSLNTEAFF.

The chain employs TRBV19 and TRBJ1-2, with a tentative D call TRBD1 (6 bases). The CDR3 consists of 13 residues. Germline CDR1 and CDR2: LNHDA and SQIVND (reference sequence). Trimming removed 5 bases from V and 6 bases from J, with 13 bases in between. This CDR3 is CASSARAGDGYTF. CDR3 bases: TGTGCCAGTAGTGCCCGGGCAGGGGATGGCTACACCTTC.

The chain has TRBV28 and TRBJ1-5; the D gene is possibly TRBD1 (6 bases). Germline V gives CDR1 MDHEN, CDR2 SYDVKM. The CDR3 totals 16 residues. Trimming pared 10 bases from V and 6 bases from J, leaving 25 bases between. CDR3 nucleotides: TGTGCCACCGAAACCTCCCGGGGGGCGGATGGTCAGCCCCAGCATTTT. Protein sequence: CATETSRGADGQPQHF.

This sequence joins TRBV30 and TRBJ1-1; D may be TRBD1 (6 bases). Deletions cut 8 bases from V and 6 bases from J, with 19 bases between. Germline lookup yields CDR1 GTSNPN and CDR2 SVGIG (reference sequence). This CDR3 spans 13 amino acids. CDR3 in DNA: TGTGCCGCCTACTACAGGGAAGTCGCTGAAGCTTTCTTT. It specifies CAAYYREVAEAFF. Combining the CDR3 with reference TRBV30 and TRBJ1-1 gives the whole variable domain SQTIHQWPATLVQPVGSPLSLECTVEGTSNPNLYWYRQAAGRGLQLLFYSVGIGQISSEVPQNLSASRPQDRQFILSSKKLLLSDSGFYLCAAYYREVAEAFFGQGTRLTVV.

The chain recombines TRBV11-2 with TRBJ2-2; TRBD2 aligns across 7 bases. This CDR3 has 19 residues. CDR1 and CDR2 from the germline V gene are SGHAT and FQNNGV. V trimming: 4 bases; J trimming: 3 bases; junction bases outside the gene matches: 17. CDR3 coding DNA: TGTGCCAGCAGCTCAACCTTGGGGGGGTCTGGGGTGTACACCGGGGAGCTGTTTTTT. Encoded protein: CASSSTLGGSGVYTGELFF.

The chain has TRBV4-1 and TRBJ1-6; 7 bases are a match to TRBD1. Germline trimming cut 8 bases from V and 4 bases from J; bases unmatched to any gene: 8. The CDR3 length is 15 residues. Germline loops: CDR1 MGHRA, CDR2 YSYEKL. As DNA, the CDR3 is TGCGCCAGCGGTACCGGGACAGCGTATAATTCACCCCTCCACTTT. Amino acid sequence: CASGTGTAYNSPLHF.

CDR3 in DNA: TGTGCCAGCAGGGACACCACCATATATTTT. Protein product: CASRDTTIYF. The chain couples TRBV6-5 to TRBJ1-3; weak D call: TRBD1 (5 bases). CDR3 length equals 10 residues. V lost 6 bases and J 9 bases, leaving 6 bases between the germline ends. The germline V gene encodes CDR1 MNHEY and CDR2 SVGAGI.

The chain uses TRBV7-9 and TRBJ1-1; TRBD1 matches at 8 bases. The CDR3 extends over 18 amino acids. V was clipped by 5 bases and J by 5 bases; unmatched bases: 19. In germline, CDR1 is SEHNR, CDR2 FQNEAQ (reference sequence). The CDR3 loop is CASSPPQGAPGGWTEAFF. CDR3 nucleotide sequence: TGTGCCAGCAGCCCCCCGCAGGGGGCTCCGGGGGGTTGGACTGAAGCTTTCTTT.

The J gene is TRBJ1-2, the V gene TRBV9, with D possibly TRBD1 on 5 matching bases. Germline values: CDR1 SGDLS, CDR2 YYNGEE. The CDR3 runs to 13 residues. V dropped 5 bases and J dropped 3 bases, with 11 bases sitting between them. CDR3 nucleotide sequence: TGTGCCAGCAGGAGGGGAGGGGACTATGGCTACACCTTC. Translating gives CASRRGGDYGYTF.

V is TRBV5-6 and J is TRBJ1-1; a weak D match, TRBD1 (5 bases). CDR1 and CDR2 from the germline V gene are SGHDT and YYEEEE. This CDR3 is 13 amino acids long. Trimming cost V 3 bases and J 6 bases, with 12 bases left between them. The CDR3 DNA sequence: TGTGCCAGCAGCTACCCGTCGGGGGCTGAAGCTTTCTTT. It encodes CASSYPSGAEAFF.

J is TRBJ1-2 and V is TRBV7-2; D uncertain. The V gene's germline CDR1 is SGHTA and CDR2 FQGNSA. V lost 6 bases and J 6 bases, leaving 20 bases between the germline ends. CDR3 length equals 15 residues. The CDR3 coding sequence is TGTGCCAGCAGACTAGCATCGGGAGACGCCAATGGCTACACCTTC. This translates into CASRLASGDANGYTF.

The chain recombines TRBV5-5 with TRBJ1-1; D is uncertain. Between the trimmed V and J ends, which lost 2 bases and 0 bases, there was a span of 8 bases. The CDR3 is 14 residues long. The germline V gene encodes CDR1 SGHKS and CDR2 YYEKEE (reference sequence). The CDR3 DNA follows: TGTGCCAGCAGCTTCGCGGGGTTGAACACTGAAGCTTTCTTT. Translating it yields CASSFAGLNTEAFF.

The rearrangement links TRBV7-2 to TRBJ2-2; TRBD2 aligns across 11 bases. The germline V gene has CDR1 SGHTA and CDR2 FQGNSA. The CDR3 runs to 18 residues. J was trimmed by 4 bases and V by 6 bases; bases with no gene match: 13. CDR3 DNA: TGTGCCAGCAGTTACAATTCCCTAGCGGGGGGACGCACCGGGGAGCTGTTTTTT. Its translation is CASSYNSLAGGRTGELFF.

CDR3 sequence reads: CASSLGTGGQPQHF. The CDR3 bases are TGCGCCAGCAGCTTAGGGACAGGGGGTCAGCCCCAGCATTTT. The V call is TRBV5-1, the J call TRBJ1-5; 11 bases match TRBD1. The CDR3 spans 14 residues. CDR1 and CDR2 (germline): SGHRS, YFSETQ. The ends lost 2 bases at V and 6 bases at J; junction bases unmatched: 1. The entire variable domain, with the rest obtained from reference TRBV5-1 and TRBJ1-5, is as follows: KAGVTQTPRYLIKTRGQQVTLSCSPISGHRSVSWYQQTPGQGLQFLFEYFSETQRNKGNFPGRFSGRQFSNSRSEMNVSTLELGDSALYLCASSLGTGGQPQHFGDGTRLSIL.

The V and J genes are TRBV28 and TRBJ1-2; no clear D. The V gene's germline CDR1 is MDHEN and CDR2 SYDVKM. Trimming took off 8 bases at V and 1 base at J, with 11 bases between the two ends. This CDR3 comprises 13 residues. The CDR3 region has the DNA TGTGCCAGCCGATCGAGAGTTAACTATGGCTACACCTTC. Protein product: CASRSRVNYGYTF.